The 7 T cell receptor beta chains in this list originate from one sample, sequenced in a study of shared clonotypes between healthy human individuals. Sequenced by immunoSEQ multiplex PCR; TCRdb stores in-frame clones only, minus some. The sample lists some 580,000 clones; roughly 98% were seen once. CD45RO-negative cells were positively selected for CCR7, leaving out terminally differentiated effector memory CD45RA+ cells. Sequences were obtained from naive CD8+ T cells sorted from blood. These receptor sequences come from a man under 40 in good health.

Here the CDR3 reads CASMWTNTEAFF. The CDR3 bases are TGTGCCAGCATGTGGACAAACACTGAAGCTTTCTTT. This chain uses TRBV6-6 with TRBJ1-1, with TRBD1 as a possible D gene (5 bases). CDR3 length equals 12 residues. The ends were cut back, 7 bases at V and 2 bases at J, with 8 bases in the middle. Germline V gives CDR1 MNHNY, CDR2 SVGAGI (reference sequence).

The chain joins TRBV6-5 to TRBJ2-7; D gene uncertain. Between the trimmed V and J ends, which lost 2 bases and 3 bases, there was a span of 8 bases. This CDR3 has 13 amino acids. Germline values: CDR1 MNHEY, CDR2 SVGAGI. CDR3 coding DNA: TGTGCCAGCAGTTACGACTCTATCTACGAGCAGTACTTC. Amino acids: CASSYDSIYEQYF.

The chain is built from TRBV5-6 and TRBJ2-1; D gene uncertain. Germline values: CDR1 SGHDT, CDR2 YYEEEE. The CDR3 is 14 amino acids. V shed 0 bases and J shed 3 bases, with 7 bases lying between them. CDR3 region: CASSLVQDYNEQFF. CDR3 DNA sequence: TGTGCCAGCAGCTTGGTACAAGACTACAATGAGCAGTTCTTC.

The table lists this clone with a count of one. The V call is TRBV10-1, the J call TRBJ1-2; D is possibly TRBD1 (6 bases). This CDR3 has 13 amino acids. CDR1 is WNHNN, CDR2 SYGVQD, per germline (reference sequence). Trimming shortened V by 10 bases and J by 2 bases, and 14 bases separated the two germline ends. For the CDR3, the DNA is TGCGCCACCGGGGGCAGTCACAACTATGGCTACACCTTC. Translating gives CATGGSHNYGYTF.

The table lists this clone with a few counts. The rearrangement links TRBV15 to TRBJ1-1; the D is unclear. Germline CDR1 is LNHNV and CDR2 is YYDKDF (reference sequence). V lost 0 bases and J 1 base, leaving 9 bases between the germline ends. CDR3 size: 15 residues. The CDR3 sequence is CATSRDPGTNTEAFF. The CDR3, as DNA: TGTGCCACCAGCAGAGATCCAGGCACGAACACTGAAGCTTTCTTT.

The CDR3: CASSYRGHYEQYF. The CDR3 region has the DNA TGTGCCAGCAGCTACAGGGGGCACTACGAGCAGTACTTC. The rearrangement joins TRBV5-4 to TRBJ2-7; 9 positions agree with TRBD1. Germline V gives CDR1 SGHNT, CDR2 YYREEE (reference sequence). V lost 3 bases, J lost 3 bases, and 1 base stayed unmatched. The CDR3 runs 13 residues.

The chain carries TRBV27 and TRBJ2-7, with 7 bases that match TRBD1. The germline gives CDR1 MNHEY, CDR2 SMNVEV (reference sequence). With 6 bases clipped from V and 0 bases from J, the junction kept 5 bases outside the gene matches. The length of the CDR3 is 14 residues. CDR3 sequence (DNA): TGTGCCAGCAGCCGAGGGGGCGCCTCCTACGAGCAGTACTTC. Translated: CASSRGGASYEQYF.